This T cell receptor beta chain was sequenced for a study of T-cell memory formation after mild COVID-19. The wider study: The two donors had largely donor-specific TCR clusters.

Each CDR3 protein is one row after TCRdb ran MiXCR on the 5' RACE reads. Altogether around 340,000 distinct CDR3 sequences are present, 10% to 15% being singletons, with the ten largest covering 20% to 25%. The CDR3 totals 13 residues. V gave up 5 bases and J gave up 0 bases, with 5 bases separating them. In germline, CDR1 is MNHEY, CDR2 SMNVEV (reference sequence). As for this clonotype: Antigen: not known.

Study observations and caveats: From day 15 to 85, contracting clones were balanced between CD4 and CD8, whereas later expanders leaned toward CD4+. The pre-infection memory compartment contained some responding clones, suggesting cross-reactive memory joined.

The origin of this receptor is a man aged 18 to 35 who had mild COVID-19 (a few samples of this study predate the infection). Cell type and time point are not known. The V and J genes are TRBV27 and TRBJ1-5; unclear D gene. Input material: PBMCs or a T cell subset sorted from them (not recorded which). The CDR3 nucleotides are TGTGCCAGCAGTCTCACTAGCAATCAGCCCCAGCATTTT. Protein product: CASSLTSNQPQHF.